Listed here are 3 T cell receptor beta chains from one sample, sequenced in a study of T cell responses to AZD1222 COVID-19 vaccine. The assay was immunoSEQ multiplex PCR, and TCRdb's table has in-frame clones only and misses some. The data show over 150,000 clones, 88% seen once. The sample consisted of peripheral blood, taken on day 0 of AZD1222 vaccination. The receptors come from an adult in good health.

The rearrangement links TRBV6-5 to TRBJ2-7; D is possibly TRBD1 (6 bases). This CDR3 has 12 amino acids. Germline values: CDR1 MNHEY, CDR2 SVGAGI. The V gene lost 2 bases and the J gene lost 7 bases, with 9 bases spanning the gap. The CDR3 DNA follows: TGTGCCAGCAGTTACGACAGGAGAGAGCAGTACTTC. Its translation: CASSYDRREQYF.

The V gene is TRBV6-5, the J gene TRBJ2-7; no firm D call. Trimming removed 4 bases at V and 1 base at J, with 11 bases between. The CDR3 runs 14 residues. CDR1 and CDR2 from the germline V gene are MNHEY and SVGAGI. The DNA for the CDR3 is TGTGCCAGCAGTTCCCCCGAAAAGTCCTACGAGCAGTACTTC. Protein product: CASSSPEKSYEQYF.

Written as DNA, the CDR3 is TGCGCCAGCAGCACCGAGGTGGCGAGAGATTCACCCCTCCACTTT. This sequence encodes CASSTEVARDSPLHF. The chain uses TRBV4-1 and TRBJ1-6, with no clear D. The V and J ends lost 5 bases and 8 bases respectively, with 16 bases between them. The CDR3 loop spans 15 amino acids. CDR1 and CDR2 (germline): MGHRA, YSYEKL.